This is a list of T cell receptor beta chains from one sample in a study of T cells in Graves' hyperthyroidism and ophthalmopathy. From the multiplex PCR reads, TCRdb called clonotypes with MiXCR, one entry per CDR3 protein. The data contain about 610,000 distinct CDR3 sequences, roughly 15% of them singletons. The sequenced material came from blood. These receptors originate from a woman aged 40 to 55 with Graves' ophthalmopathy. Each CDR3 is given with its conserved first and last residue. D genes are given only for firm matches. The size of a clone is reported for some rows only, either as once, few or many, or as a class for expanded clones.

clone_size d_call j_call v_call cdr3_aa cdr3_nt
- - TRBJ1-1 TRBV6-2/TRBV6-3 CASSLAGIEAFF TGTGCCAGCAGTCTCGCCGGGATTGAAGCTTTCTTT
- - TRBJ1-3 TRBV2 CASRGESFGNTIYF TGTGCCAGCAGGGGGGAGTCTTTTGGAAACACCATATATTTT
few TRBD2 TRBJ2-1 TRBV20-1 CSASLAGPYNEQFF TGCAGTGCGTCACTAGCGGGGCCGTACAATGAGCAGTTCTTC
many - TRBJ1-5 TRBV30 CAWSQWSNQPQHF TGTGCCTGGAGTCAGTGGAGCAATCAGCCCCAGCATTTT
- TRBD2 TRBJ2-7 TRBV9 CASSVGLASVYEQYF TGTGCCAGCAGCGTAGGACTAGCATCGGTCTACGAGCAGTACTTC
many TRBD2 TRBJ2-7 TRBV18 CASSPAGTSGSEQYF TGTGCCAGCTCACCGGCTGGGACTAGCGGGAGCGAGCAGTACTTC
many - TRBJ1-2 TRBV3-1 CASSPRVNYGYTF TGTGCCAGCAGCCCTCGGGTGAACTATGGCTACACCTTC
many TRBD1 TRBJ2-7 TRBV2 CASSDVGRGIYEQYF TGTGCCAGCAGCGACGTGGGCAGGGGGATCTACGAGCAGTACTTC
- TRBD1 TRBJ2-1 TRBV7-9 CASSFPGGYEQFF TGTGCCAGCAGCTTCCCAGGGGGCTATGAGCAGTTCTTC
many TRBD2 TRBJ2-5 TRBV12-3/TRBV12-4 CASSINTLQGLAGGQETQYF TGTGCCAGCAGTATCAACACCTTACAAGGACTAGCGGGGGGACAAGAGACCCAGTACTTC
- - TRBJ2-6 TRBV6-1 CASRTELSGANVLTF TGTGCCAGCAGGACAGAGCTCTCTGGGGCCAACGTCCTGACTTTC
many TRBD2 TRBJ2-2 TRBV3-1 CASSQFAGVRAGELFF TGTGCCAGCAGCCAATTCGCGGGAGTGCGGGCCGGGGAGCTGTTTTTT
many TRBD1 TRBJ2-1 TRBV5-1 CASSTTRQGTYNEQFF TGCGCCAGCAGCACCACCCGACAGGGGACCTACAATGAGCAGTTCTTC
- TRBD1 TRBJ1-1 TRBV5-1 CASSFTSGGNTEAFF TGCGCCAGCAGCTTTACTTCAGGGGGGAACACTGAAGCTTTCTTT
- - TRBJ2-3 TRBV20-1 CSAQWGTTTDTQYF TGCAGTGCTCAGTGGGGGACAACCACAGATACGCAGTATTTT
- - TRBJ2-1 TRBV10-3 CAIKSGYNEQFF TGTGCCATCAAATCCGGCTACAATGAGCAGTTCTTC
few - TRBJ1-2 TRBV18 CASSPGQFRDGYTF TGTGCCAGCTCCCCCGGACAGTTCCGTGACGGCTACACCTTC
many - TRBJ1-1 TRBV18 CASSFLMNTEAFF TGTGCCAGCTCCTTCCTAATGAACACTGAAGCTTTCTTT
many - TRBJ2-5 TRBV28 CASRPPGQPAGTQYF TGTGCCAGCAGGCCGCCGGGACAGCCAGCGGGGACCCAGTACTTC
many TRBD1 TRBJ2-7 TRBV28 CASSSTGVRTYEQYF TGTGCCAGCAGTTCGACAGGGGTAAGGACCTACGAGCAGTACTTC
many - TRBJ2-1 TRBV19 CASSIAQDGFNEQFF TGTGCCAGTAGTATAGCGCAGGACGGATTCAATGAGCAGTTCTTC
many - TRBJ2-1 TRBV28 CASTPVLGAVNEQFF TGTGCCAGCACCCCTGTGCTAGGGGCAGTGAATGAGCAGTTCTTC
few TRBD1 TRBJ1-1 TRBV4-1 CASSPRQGEWSTEAFF TGCGCCAGCAGCCCCCGGCAGGGGGAATGGAGCACTGAAGCTTTCTTT
many - TRBJ2-7 TRBV6-1 CASSGTWSLEQYF TGTGCCAGCAGTGGGACCTGGAGTCTCGAGCAGTACTTC
- TRBD2 TRBJ2-5 TRBV15 CATSRDLGGEETQYF TGTGCCACCAGCAGAGATCTCGGGGGGGAAGAGACCCAGTACTTC
many - TRBJ1-5 TRBV30 CAWSPSPGSNQPQHF TGTGCCTGGAGTCCATCACCCGGGAGCAATCAGCCCCAGCATTTT
few - TRBJ2-1 TRBV6-1 CASSYNKDWQHNEQFF TGTGCCAGCAGTTATAACAAGGACTGGCAACACAATGAGCAGTTCTTC
- - TRBJ1-1 TRBV7-3 CASAIERGETEAFF TGTGCCAGCGCCATTGAACGGGGAGAGACTGAAGCTTTCTTT
- - TRBJ2-2 TRBV2 CASTQRTRLYGELFF TGTGCCAGCACCCAAAGGACTCGCCTGTACGGGGAGCTGTTTTTT
few - TRBJ2-2 TRBV2 CASSSIPEVFGGELFF TGTGCCAGCAGCTCCATTCCAGAGGTGTTCGGCGGGGAGCTGTTTTTT
many TRBD2 TRBJ2-5 TRBV3-1 CASSQGSAGGEYF TGTGCCAGCAGCCAAGGGTCAGCGGGAGGCGAGTACTTC
few TRBD1 TRBJ2-2 TRBV7-7 CASSLPPGQGNTGELFF TGTGCTAGCAGCCTACCTCCGGGACAGGGAAACACCGGGGAGCTGTTTTTT
- TRBD2 TRBJ2-1 TRBV20-1 CSARGTSGSWDSYNEQLF TGCAGTGCTAGGGGGACTAGCGGGAGTTGGGACTCCTACAATGAGCAGCTCTTC
many TRBD2 TRBJ2-3 TRBV2 CASRLAGITDTQYF TGTGCCAGTAGACTAGCGGGGATCACAGATACGCAGTATTTT
- TRBD2 TRBJ2-1 TRBV5-1 CASSSVSGGLNEQFF TGCGCCAGCAGCTCGGTATCGGGAGGGTTGAATGAGCAGTTCTTC
many TRBD2 TRBJ2-1 TRBV7-7 CASSYGLAGGHNEQFF TGTGCTAGCAGCTACGGACTAGCGGGAGGGCACAATGAGCAGTTCTTC
few - TRBJ1-3 TRBV7-9 CAAGEGNTIYF TGTGCCGCCGGTGAGGGAAACACCATATATTTT
- TRBD1 TRBJ2-5 TRBV27 CASSLSGTGKETQYF TGTGCCAGCAGTTTATCGGGGACAGGGAAAGAGACCCAGTACTTC
- TRBD1 TRBJ2-1 TRBV27 CASSRQGNHYEQFF TGTGCCAGCAGCAGACAGGGGAATCACTATGAGCAGTTCTTC
many - TRBJ1-6 TRBV20-1 CSAGGISSPLHF TGCAGTGCGGGGGGGATAAGCTCACCCCTCCACTTT
many - TRBJ2-1 TRBV29-1 CSVEAGRNNEQFF TGCAGCGTTGAAGCGGGAAGAAACAATGAGCAGTTCTTC
many - TRBJ1-4 TRBV30 CAWHGTARGEKLFF TGTGCCTGGCACGGGACTGCGAGGGGGGAAAAACTGTTTTTT
many TRBD1 TRBJ1-2 TRBV5-1 CATSSRQGGNHYGYTF TGCGCCACCTCGTCTCGACAGGGTGGGAACCACTATGGCTACACCTTC
many TRBD1 TRBJ1-4 TRBV28 CASSSTSTGNEKLFF TGTGCCAGCAGTTCGACCTCGACAGGGAATGAAAAACTGTTTTTT
few TRBD1 TRBJ2-1 TRBV20-1 CSAWDSEGLGEQFF TGCAGTGCTTGGGACAGCGAGGGATTGGGTGAGCAGTTCTTC
many - TRBJ2-7 TRBV20-1 CSADGSYEQYF TGCAGTGCTGACGGGAGCTACGAGCAGTACTTC
many TRBD2 TRBJ2-3 TRBV11-2 CASSLDPLRGGLDTQYF TGTGCCAGCAGCTTAGATCCCCTACGGGGGGGCCTAGATACGCAGTATTTT
many - TRBJ2-1 TRBV3-1 CASSQVGASNEQFF TGTGCCAGCAGCCAAGTTGGGGCGAGCAATGAGCAGTTCTTC
many - TRBJ1-4 TRBV28 CASSFGGRSNEKLFF TGTGCCAGCAGTTTTGGGGGGCGTTCTAATGAAAAACTGTTTTTT
many TRBD2 TRBJ2-5 TRBV6-2/TRBV6-3 CASGDQGLAKYF TGTGCCAGCGGGGATCAAGGACTAGCGAAGTACTTC
few - TRBJ1-2 TRBV5-1 CASSLEQLGPGGYTF TGCGCCAGCAGCTTGGAACAACTGGGGCCGGGTGGCTACACCTTC
- - TRBJ2-1 TRBV18 CASSLGMGTEEQFF TGTGCCAGCTCACTGGGTATGGGTACAGAGGAGCAGTTCTTC
few TRBD1 TRBJ1-5 TRBV12-3/TRBV12-4 CASTRTGESNQPQHF TGTGCCAGCACTAGGACAGGGGAAAGCAATCAGCCCCAGCATTTT